The T cell receptor beta chain under discussion was sequenced for a study of shared clonotypes between healthy human individuals. Findings and caveats of the study: Rarefaction demonstrated incomplete sorted-subset sequencing despite large depth. A handful of donors showed sharing of 4.5% to 5% of naive CD4 clonotypes.

Germline assignment: CDR1 SGDLS and CDR2 YYNGEE. CDR3 length: 15 residues. The junction had 4 bases not matched to a gene; V was cut back by 4 bases and J by 0 bases. Genomic DNA of each subset was evenly split across several immunoSEQ plates. Libraries were prepared by immunoSEQ multiplex PCR; TCRdb keeps only in-frame clonotypes and omits some of them. The sample carries under 650,000 clones, around 96% recorded once. This clone was detected once. Its antigen is as yet unknown. The sequence came from a woman aged 25 to 39 in good health. The sequenced sample was naive CD4+ T cells sorted from blood. Subset meaning: CD45RA+ positively selected. V usage is TRBV9 and J usage is TRBJ2-1, with 7 bases lining up with TRBD2. CDR3 sequence: CASSSAGSSYNEQFF. CDR3 coding DNA: TGTGCCAGCAGCTCAGCGGGGAGCTCCTACAATGAGCAGTTCTTC.